This T cell receptor beta chain stems from a study of CD8 T cells in Susac syndrome. V trimming: 4 bases; J trimming: 6 bases; junction bases outside the gene matches: 11. The CDR3 totals 14 residues. Germline V lookup: CDR1 SQVTM, CDR2 ANQGSEA. Reverse transcription of roughly 0.45 to 1 ug RNA used random hexamers. TCRdb reprocessed the immunoSEQ multiplex PCR reads via MiXCR and lists one record per CDR3 protein. The sample lists more than 100,000 distinct CDR3 sequences; about 95% were seen once. The sequence derives from a human donor in good health. The chain is built from TRBV29-1 and TRBJ2-7; the match to TRBD1 covers 8 bases. Sequenced material: CD4+ T cells from PBMCs. The CDR3 nucleotides are TGCAGCGTTGGGGAGCTGACAGGGGCGGGCGAGCAGTACTTC. It codes for CSVGELTGAGEQYF.